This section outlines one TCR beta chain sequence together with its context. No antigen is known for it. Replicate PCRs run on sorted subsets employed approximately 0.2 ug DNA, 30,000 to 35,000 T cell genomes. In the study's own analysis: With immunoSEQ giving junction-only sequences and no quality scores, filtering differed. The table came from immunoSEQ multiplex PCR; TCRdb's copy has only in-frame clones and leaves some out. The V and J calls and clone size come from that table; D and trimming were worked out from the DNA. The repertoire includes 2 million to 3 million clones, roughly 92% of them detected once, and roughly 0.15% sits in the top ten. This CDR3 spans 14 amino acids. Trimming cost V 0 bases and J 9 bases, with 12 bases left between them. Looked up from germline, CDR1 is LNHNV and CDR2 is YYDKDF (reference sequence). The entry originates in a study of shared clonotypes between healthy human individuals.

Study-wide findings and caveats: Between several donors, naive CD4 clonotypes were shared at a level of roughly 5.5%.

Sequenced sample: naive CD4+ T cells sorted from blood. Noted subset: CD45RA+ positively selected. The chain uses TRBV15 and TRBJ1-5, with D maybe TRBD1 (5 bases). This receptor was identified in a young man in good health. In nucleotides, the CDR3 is TGTGCCACCAGCAGAGATGATCGACAGCTGCCCCAGCATTTT. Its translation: CATSRDDRQLPQHF.